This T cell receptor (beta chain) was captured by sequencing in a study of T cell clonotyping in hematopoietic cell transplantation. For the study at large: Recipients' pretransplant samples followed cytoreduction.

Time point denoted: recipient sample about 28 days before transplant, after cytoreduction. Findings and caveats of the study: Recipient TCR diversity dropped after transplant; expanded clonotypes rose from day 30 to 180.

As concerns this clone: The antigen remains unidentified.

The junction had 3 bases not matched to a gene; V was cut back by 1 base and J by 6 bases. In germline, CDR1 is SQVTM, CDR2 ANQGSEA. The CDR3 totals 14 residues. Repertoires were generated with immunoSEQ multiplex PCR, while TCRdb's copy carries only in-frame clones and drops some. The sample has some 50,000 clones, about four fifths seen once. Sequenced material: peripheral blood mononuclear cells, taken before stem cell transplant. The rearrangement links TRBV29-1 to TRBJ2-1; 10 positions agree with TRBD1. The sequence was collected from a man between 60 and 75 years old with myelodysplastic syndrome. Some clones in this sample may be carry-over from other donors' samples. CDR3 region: CSVEVGTGVNEQFF. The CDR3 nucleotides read TGCAGCGTTGAAGTTGGGACAGGGGTCAATGAGCAGTTCTTC.